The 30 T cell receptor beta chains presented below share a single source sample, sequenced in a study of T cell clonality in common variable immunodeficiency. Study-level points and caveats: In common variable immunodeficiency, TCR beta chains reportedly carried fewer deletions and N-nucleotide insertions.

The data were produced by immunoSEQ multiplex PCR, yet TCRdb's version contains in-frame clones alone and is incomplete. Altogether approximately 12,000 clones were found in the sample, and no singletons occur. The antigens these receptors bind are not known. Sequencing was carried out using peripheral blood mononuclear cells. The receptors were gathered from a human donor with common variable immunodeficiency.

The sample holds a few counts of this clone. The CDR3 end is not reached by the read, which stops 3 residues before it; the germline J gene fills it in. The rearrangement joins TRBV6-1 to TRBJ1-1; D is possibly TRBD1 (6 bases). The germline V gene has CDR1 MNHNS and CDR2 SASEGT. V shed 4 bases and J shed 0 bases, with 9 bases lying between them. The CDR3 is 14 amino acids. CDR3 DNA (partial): TGTGCCAGCAGTGTAACAGGGCTGAACACTGAA. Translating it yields CASSVTGLNTE. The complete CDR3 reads CASSVTGLNTEAFF.

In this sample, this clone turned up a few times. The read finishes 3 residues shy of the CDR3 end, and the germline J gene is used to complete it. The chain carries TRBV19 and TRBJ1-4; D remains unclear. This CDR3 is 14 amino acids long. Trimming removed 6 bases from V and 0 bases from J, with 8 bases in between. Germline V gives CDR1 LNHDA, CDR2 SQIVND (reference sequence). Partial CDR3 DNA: TGTGCCAGTAGGACATCGGCAACTAATGAAAAA. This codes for CASRTSATNEK. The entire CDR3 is CASRTSATNEKLFF.

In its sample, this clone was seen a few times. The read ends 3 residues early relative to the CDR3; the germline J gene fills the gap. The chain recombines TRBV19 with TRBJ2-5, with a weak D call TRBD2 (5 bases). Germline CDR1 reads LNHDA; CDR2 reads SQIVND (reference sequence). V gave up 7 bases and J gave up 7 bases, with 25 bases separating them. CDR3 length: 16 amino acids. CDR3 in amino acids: CASTQGGGLGSATQYF. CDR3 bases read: TGTGCCAGTACCCAAGGAGGAGGCCTCGGTAGCGCGACC.

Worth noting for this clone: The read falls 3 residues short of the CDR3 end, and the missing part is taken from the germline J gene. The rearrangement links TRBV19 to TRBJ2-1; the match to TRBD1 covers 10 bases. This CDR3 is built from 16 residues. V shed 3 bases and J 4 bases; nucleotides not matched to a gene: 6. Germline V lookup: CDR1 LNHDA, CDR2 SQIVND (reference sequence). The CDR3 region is CASSIGGTGAYNEQFF. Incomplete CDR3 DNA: TGTGCCAGTAGTATTGGGGGGACAGGGGCGTACAATGAG.

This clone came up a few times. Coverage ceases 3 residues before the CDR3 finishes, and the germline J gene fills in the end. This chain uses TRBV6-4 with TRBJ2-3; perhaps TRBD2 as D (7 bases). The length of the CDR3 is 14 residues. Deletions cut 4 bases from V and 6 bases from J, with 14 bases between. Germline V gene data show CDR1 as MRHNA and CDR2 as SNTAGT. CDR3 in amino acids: CASSVGGASDTQYF. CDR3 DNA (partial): TGTGCCAGCAGTGTGGGGGGGGCTTCGGATACG.

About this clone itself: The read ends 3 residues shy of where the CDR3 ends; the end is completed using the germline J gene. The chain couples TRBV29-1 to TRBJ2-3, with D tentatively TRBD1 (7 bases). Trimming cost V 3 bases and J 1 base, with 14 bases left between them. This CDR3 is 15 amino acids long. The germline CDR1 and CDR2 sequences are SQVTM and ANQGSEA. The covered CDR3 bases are TGCAGCGTTGAGGAGGGGGCGTACGGCACAGATACG. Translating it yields CSVEEGAYGTDT. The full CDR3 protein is CSVEEGAYGTDTQYF.

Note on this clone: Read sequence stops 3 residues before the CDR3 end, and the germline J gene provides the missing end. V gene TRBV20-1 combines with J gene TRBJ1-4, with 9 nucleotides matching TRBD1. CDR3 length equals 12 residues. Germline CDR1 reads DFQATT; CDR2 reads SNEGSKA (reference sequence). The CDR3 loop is CSARNRGPILFF. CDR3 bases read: TGCAGTGCTAGAAACAGGGGGCCTATA.

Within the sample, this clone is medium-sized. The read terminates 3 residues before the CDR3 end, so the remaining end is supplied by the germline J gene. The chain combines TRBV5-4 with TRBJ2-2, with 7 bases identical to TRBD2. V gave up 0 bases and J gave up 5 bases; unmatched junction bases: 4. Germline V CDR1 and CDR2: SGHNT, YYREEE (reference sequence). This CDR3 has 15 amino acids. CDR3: CASSLDGGWTGELFF. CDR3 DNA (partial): TGTGCCAGCAGCTTGGACGGGGGGTGGACCGGGGAG.

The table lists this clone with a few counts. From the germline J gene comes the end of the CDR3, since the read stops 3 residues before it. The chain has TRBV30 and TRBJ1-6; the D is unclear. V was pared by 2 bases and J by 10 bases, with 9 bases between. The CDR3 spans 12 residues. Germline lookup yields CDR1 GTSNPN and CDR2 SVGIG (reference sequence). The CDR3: CAWSPGESPLHF. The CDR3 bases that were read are TGTGCCTGGAGTCCCGGTGAATCACCC.

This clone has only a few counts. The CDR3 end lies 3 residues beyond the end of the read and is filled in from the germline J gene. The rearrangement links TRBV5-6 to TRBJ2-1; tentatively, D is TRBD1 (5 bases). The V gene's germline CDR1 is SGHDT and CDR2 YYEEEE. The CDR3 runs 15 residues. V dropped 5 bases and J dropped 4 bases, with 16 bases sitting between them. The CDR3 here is CASRADSDVYNEQFF. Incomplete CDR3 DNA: TGTGCCAGCAGGGCTGACAGCGACGTTTACAATGAG.

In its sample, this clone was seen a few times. The sequenced part of the CDR3 DNA is TGTGCCTGGTCTAGCGGGTCAAACAATGAG. It codes for CAWSSGSNNE. The CDR3 in its entirety is CAWSSGSNNEQFF. The chain has TRBV30 and TRBJ2-1; 8 bases align to TRBD2. The read ends 3 residues before the CDR3 terminus; that terminus is restored from the germline J gene. From germline, CDR1 is GTSNPN and CDR2 SVGIG (reference sequence). Trimming cost V 5 bases and J 5 bases; bases outside gene matches: 5. The CDR3 is made up of 13 amino acids.

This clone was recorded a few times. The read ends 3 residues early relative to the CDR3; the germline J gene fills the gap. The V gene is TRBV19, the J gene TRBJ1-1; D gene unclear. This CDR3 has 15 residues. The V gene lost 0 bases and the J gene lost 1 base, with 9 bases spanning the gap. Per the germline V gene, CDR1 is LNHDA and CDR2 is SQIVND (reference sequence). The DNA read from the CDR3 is TGTGCCAGTAGTATAGATTTTGGCCCGAACACTGAA. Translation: CASSIDFGPNTE. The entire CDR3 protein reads CASSIDFGPNTEAFF.

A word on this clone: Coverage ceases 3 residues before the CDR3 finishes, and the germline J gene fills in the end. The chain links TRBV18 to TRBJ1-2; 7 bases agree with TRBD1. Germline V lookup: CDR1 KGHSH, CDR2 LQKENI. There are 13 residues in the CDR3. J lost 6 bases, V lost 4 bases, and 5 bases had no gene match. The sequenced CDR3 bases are TGTGCCAGCTCACAGGGGGCAGTTAATGGC. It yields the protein CASSQGAVNG. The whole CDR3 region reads CASSQGAVNGYTF.

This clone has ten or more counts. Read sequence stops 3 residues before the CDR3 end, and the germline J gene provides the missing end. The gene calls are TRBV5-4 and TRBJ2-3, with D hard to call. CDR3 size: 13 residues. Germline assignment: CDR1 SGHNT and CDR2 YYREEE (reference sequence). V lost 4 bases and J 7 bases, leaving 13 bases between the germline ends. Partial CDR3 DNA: TGTGCCAGCAGCCAACTAATTGAAAATACG. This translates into CASSQLIENT. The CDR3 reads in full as CASSQLIENTQYF.

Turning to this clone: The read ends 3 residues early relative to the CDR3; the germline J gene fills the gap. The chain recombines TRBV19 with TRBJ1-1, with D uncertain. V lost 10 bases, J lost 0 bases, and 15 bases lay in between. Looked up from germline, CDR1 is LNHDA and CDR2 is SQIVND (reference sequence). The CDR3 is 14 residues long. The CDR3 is CATAHRKMNTEAFF. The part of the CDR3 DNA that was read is TGTGCCACCGCGCACCGAAAGATGAACACTGAA.

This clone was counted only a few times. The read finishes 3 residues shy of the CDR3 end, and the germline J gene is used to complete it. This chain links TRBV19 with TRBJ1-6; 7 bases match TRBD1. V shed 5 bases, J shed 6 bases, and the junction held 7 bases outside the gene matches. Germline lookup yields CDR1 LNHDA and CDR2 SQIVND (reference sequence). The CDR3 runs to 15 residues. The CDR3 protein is CASSFEGAGNSPLHF. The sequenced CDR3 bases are TGTGCCAGTAGTTTCGAGGGGGCGGGTAATTCACCC.

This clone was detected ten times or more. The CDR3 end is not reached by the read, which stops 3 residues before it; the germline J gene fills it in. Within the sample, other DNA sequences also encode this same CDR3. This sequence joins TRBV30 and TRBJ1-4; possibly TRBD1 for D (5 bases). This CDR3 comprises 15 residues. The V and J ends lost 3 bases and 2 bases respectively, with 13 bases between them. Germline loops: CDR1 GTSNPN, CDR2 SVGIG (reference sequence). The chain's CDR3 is CAWSRASGTNEKLFF. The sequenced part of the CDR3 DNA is TGTGCCTGGAGCAGGGCCAGTGGCACTAATGAAAAA.

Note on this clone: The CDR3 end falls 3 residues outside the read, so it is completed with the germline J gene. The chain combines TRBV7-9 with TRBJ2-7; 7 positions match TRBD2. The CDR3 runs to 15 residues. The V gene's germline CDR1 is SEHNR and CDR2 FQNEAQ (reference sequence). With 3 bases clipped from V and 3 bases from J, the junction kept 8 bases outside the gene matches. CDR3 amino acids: CASSFELGGGYEQYF. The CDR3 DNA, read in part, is TGTGCCAGCAGCTTTGAATTGGGCGGGGGCTACGAG.

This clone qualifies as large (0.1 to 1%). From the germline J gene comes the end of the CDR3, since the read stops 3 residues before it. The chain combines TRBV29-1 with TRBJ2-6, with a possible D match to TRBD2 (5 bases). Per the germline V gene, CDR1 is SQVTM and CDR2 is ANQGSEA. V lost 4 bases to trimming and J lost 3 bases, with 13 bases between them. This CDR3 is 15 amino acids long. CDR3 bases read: TGCAGCGTTGGATGGGCCGGAGGTGGGGCCAACGTC. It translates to CSVGWAGGGANV. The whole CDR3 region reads CSVGWAGGGANVLTF.

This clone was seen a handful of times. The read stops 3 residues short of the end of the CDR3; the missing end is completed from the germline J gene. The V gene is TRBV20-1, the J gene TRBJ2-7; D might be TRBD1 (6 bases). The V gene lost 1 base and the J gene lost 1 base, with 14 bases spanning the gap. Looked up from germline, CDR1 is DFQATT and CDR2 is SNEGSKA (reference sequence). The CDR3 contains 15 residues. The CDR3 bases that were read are TGCAGTGCTAGAGGTAGGGGGATAGGTTCCTACGAG. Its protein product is CSARGRGIGSYE. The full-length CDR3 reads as CSARGRGIGSYEQYF.

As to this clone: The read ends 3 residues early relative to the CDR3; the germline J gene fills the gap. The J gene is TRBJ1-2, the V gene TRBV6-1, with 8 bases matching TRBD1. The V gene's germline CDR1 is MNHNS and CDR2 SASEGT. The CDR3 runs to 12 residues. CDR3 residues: CASSETGDGYTF. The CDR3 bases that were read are TGTGCCAGCAGTGAGACAGGGGACGGC.

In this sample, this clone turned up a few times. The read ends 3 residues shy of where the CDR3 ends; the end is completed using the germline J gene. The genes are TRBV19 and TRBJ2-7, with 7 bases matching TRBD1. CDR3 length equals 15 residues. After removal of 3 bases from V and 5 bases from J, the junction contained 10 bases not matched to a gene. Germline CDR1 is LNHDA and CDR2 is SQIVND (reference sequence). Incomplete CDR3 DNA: TGTGCCAGTAGTATTGGAATAGGGGGCAAGGACGAG. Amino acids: CASSIGIGGKDE. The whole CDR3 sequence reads CASSIGIGGKDEQYF.

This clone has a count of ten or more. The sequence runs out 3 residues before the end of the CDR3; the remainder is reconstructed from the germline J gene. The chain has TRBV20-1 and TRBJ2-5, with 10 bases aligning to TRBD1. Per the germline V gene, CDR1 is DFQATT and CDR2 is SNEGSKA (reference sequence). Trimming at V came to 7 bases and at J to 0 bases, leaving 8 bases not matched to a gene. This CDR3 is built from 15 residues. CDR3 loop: CSVWPGQGHQETQYF. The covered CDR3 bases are TGCAGTGTCTGGCCGGGACAGGGGCACCAAGAGACC.

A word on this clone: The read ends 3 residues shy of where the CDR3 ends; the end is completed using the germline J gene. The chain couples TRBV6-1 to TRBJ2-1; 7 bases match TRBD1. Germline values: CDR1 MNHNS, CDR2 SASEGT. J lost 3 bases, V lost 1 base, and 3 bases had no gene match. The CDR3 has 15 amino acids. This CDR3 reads CASSEETGNYNEQFF. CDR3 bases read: TGTGCCAGCAGTGAAGAGACAGGGAACTACAATGAG.

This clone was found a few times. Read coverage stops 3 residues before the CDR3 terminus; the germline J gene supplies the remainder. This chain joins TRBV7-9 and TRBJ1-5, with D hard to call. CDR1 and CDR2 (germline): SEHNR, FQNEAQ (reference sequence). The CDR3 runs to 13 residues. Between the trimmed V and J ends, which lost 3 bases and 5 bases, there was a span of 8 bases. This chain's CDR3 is CASSLGRDQPQHF. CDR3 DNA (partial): TGTGCCAGCAGCTTGGGCAGAGATCAGCCC.

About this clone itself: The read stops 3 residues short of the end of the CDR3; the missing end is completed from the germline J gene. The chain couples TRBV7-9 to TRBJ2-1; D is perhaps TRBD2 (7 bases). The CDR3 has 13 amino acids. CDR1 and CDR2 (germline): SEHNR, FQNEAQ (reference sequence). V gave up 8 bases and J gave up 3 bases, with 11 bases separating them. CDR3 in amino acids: CASGGAFYNEQFF. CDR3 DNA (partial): TGTGCCAGCGGGGGGGCCTTCTACAATGAG. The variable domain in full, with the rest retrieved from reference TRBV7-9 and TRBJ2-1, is DTGVSQNPRHKITKRGQNVTFRCDPISEHNRLYWYRQTLGQGPEFLTYFQNEAQLEKSRLLSDRFSAERPKGSFSTLEIQRTEQGDSAMYLCASGGAFYNEQFFGPGTRLTVL.

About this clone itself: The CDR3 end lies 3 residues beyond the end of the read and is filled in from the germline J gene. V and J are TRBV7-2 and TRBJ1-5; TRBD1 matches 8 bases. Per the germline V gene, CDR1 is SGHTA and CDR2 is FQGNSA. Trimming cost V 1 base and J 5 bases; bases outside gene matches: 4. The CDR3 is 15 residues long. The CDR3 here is CASSLVTGGDQPQHF. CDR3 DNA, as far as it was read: TGTGCCAGCAGCTTAGTAACAGGGGGGGATCAGCCC. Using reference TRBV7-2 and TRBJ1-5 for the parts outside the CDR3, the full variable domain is GAGVSQSPSNKVTEKGKDVELRCDPISGHTALYWYRQSLGQGLEFLIYFQGNSAPDKSGLPSDRFSAERTGGSVSTLTIQRTQQEDSAVYLCASSLVTGGDQPQHFGDGTRLSIL.

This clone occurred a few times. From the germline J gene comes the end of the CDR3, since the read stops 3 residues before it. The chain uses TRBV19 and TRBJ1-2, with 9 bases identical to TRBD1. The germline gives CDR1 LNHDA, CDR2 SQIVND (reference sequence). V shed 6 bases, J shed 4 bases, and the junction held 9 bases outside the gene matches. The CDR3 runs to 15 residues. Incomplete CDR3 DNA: TGTGCCAGTAGCCAATGGACAGGGGCGTCCTATGGC. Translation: CASSQWTGASYG. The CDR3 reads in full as CASSQWTGASYGYTF.

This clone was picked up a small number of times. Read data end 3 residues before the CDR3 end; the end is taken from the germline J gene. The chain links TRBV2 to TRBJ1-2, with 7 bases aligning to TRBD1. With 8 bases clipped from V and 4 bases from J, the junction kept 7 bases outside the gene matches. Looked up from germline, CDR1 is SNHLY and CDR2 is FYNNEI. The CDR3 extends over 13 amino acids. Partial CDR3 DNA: TGTGCCAGCCGGGACAGCGCATTCTATGGC. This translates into CASRDSAFYG. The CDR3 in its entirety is CASRDSAFYGYTF. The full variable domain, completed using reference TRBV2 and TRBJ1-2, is EPEVTQTPSHQVTQMGQEVILRCVPISNHLYFYWYRQILGQKVEFLVSFYNNEISEKSEIFDDQFSVERPDGSNFTLKIRSTKLEDSAMYFCASRDSAFYGYTFGSGTRLTVV.

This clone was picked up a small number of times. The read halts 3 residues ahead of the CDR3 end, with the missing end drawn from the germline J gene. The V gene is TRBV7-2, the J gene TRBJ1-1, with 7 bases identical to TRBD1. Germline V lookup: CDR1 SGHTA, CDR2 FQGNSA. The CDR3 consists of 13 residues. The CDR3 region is CASSRNLQGGAFF. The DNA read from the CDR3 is TGTGCCAGCAGCCGAAACCTTCAGGGGGGA.